These 5 T cell receptor beta chains share one sample of origin, sequenced in a study of blood T cell repertoires in COVID-19. TCRdb's table, derived via immunoSEQ multiplex PCR, lists solely in-frame clones and lacks some. The data contain about 23,000 clones, roughly 94% of them singletons. Material for sequencing was peripheral blood. These TCRs come from a woman aged 45-65 years with active COVID-19.

The chain links TRBV2 to TRBJ1-5, with D maybe TRBD1 (6 bases). Trimming shortened V by 4 bases and J by 2 bases, and 6 bases separated the two germline ends. Germline V gene data show CDR1 as SNHLY and CDR2 as FYNNEI. This CDR3 region has 13 residues. CDR3 region: CASSGTGNQPQHF. CDR3 coding DNA: TGTGCCAGCAGTGGGACAGGCAATCAGCCCCAGCATTTT.

This clone was detected only once. The chain couples TRBV5-4 to TRBJ2-1, with 11 bases identical to TRBD2. V was clipped by 0 bases and J by 2 bases; unmatched bases: 7. Per germline, CDR1 SGHNT and CDR2 YYREEE (reference sequence). This CDR3 is 18 amino acids long. The CDR3 sequence: CASSLGVAGGVAYNEQFF. The CDR3 nucleotides read TGTGCCAGCAGCTTGGGAGTAGCGGGAGGGGTAGCCTACAATGAGCAGTTCTTC.

This clone is a singleton in its sample. V usage is TRBV7-9 and J usage is TRBJ1-4, with D possibly TRBD1 on 5 matching bases. Germline CDR1 and CDR2: SEHNR and FQNEAQ (reference sequence). The germline V and J ends were trimmed by 6 bases and 1 base, with 12 bases remaining between them. The CDR3 has 15 amino acids. This CDR3 reads CASSFWGETNEKLFF. DNA for the CDR3: TGTGCCAGCAGTTTTTGGGGCGAAACTAATGAAAAACTGTTTTTT.

The V and J genes are TRBV27 and TRBJ2-7; 7 bases are a match to TRBD2. The germline V gene encodes CDR1 MNHEY and CDR2 SMNVEV (reference sequence). With 3 bases clipped from V and 4 bases from J, the junction kept 3 bases outside the gene matches. This CDR3 has 13 amino acids. This CDR3 is CASSLGREYEQYF. CDR3 DNA: TGTGCCAGCAGTTTGGGGCGGGAGTACGAGCAGTACTTC.

The chain has TRBV10-3 and TRBJ1-2; tentative D call: TRBD1 (6 bases). Germline values: CDR1 ENHRY, CDR2 SYGVKD. The CDR3 is 13 amino acids. V was cut by 6 bases and J by 8 bases, with 16 bases left in between. The CDR3 nucleotides read TGTGCCATCAGGTCGACAGGTGGCGGCGGCTACACCTTC. It yields the protein CAIRSTGGGGYTF.